The 30 T cell receptor beta chains reported below all come from one sample, sequenced in a study of beta chain features in type 1 diabetes. cDNA synthesis used the whole RNA isolate, giving expressed TCRB sequences. Assay used: immunoSEQ multiplex PCR; TCRdb lists only in-frame clones, some missing. The sample contains about 110,000 clones, almost 40% of which appear only once. Sequenced: stem cell memory CD4+ T cells from blood. All receptors derive from a woman in her late teens or twenties in good health.

This clone has just a few counts. The chain uses TRBV5-1 and TRBJ1-2, with D maybe TRBD1 (5 bases). Looked up from germline, CDR1 is SGHRS and CDR2 is YFSETQ. V lost 6 bases to trimming and J lost 2 bases, with 14 bases between them. The CDR3 has 14 amino acids. The DNA for the CDR3 is TGCGCCAGCAAAGACAGACCCTTAAACTATGGCTACACCTTC. As protein: CASKDRPLNYGYTF.

This clone was observed a handful of times. The rearrangement links TRBV5-1 to TRBJ2-7; TRBD1 aligns across 9 bases. V was pared by 2 bases and J by 3 bases, with 6 bases of the junction left unmatched. Germline V CDR1 and CDR2: SGHRS, YFSETQ. The CDR3 spans 15 residues. The CDR3 coding sequence is TGCGCCAGCAGCTTCGGGACAGGGAGCTTCTACGAGCAGTACTTC. Translating gives CASSFGTGSFYEQYF.

Only one count was recorded for this clone. This chain uses TRBV5-1 with TRBJ2-1; TRBD2 agrees at 9 bases. Germline CDR1 reads SGHRS; CDR2 reads YFSETQ. The V gene end was trimmed by 0 bases and the J gene end by 4 bases; junction bases not matched to a gene: 2. CDR3 length: 15 residues. In DNA form, the CDR3 reads TGCGCCAGCAGCTTGGGACTAGCGGATTACAATGAGCAGTTCTTC. As protein: CASSLGLADYNEQFF.

The chain recombines TRBV7-8 with TRBJ2-1, with 9 bases aligning to TRBD2. Germline V gene lookup returns CDR1 SGHVS and CDR2 FQNEAQ. Trimming at V came to 1 base and at J to 6 bases, leaving 7 bases not matched to a gene. This CDR3 has 16 amino acids. The CDR3 loop reads CASSLVSSGRINEQFF. The CDR3 bases are TGTGCCAGCAGCTTAGTGAGTAGCGGGAGAATCAATGAGCAGTTCTTC.

This clone was counted between two and nine times. The rearrangement links TRBV7-2 to TRBJ2-3; D unresolved. V gave up 0 bases and J gave up 4 bases, with 11 bases separating them. Germline CDR1 is SGHTA and CDR2 is FQGNSA. The CDR3 has 15 residues. CDR3 region: CASSLAPGLPDTQYF. The DNA for the CDR3 is TGTGCCAGCAGCTTAGCGCCTGGGCTCCCAGATACGCAGTATTTT.

This clone has just a few counts. The chain has TRBV29-1 and TRBJ2-1; TRBD1 matches 9 bases. The V gene's germline CDR1 is SQVTM and CDR2 ANQGSEA. V shed 2 bases and J 6 bases; nucleotides not matched to a gene: 8. This CDR3 has 15 amino acids. This chain's CDR3 is CSVELGDRVGNEQFF. CDR3 bases: TGCAGCGTTGAATTGGGGGACAGGGTGGGCAATGAGCAGTTCTTC.

V gene TRBV2 combines with J gene TRBJ1-5, with D possibly being TRBD1 (5 bases). The CDR3 has 13 amino acids. V gave up 4 bases and J gave up 7 bases, with 11 bases separating them. Germline CDR1 reads SNHLY; CDR2 reads FYNNEI. CDR3 amino acids: CASSVGGAQPQHF. The DNA of the CDR3 is TGTGCCAGCAGTGTCGGGGGAGCCCAGCCCCAGCATTTT. Full variable domain (outside the CDR3, taken from reference TRBV2 and TRBJ1-5): EPEVTQTPSHQVTQMGQEVILRCVPISNHLYFYWYRQILGQKVEFLVSFYNNEISEKSEIFDDQFSVERPDGSNFTLKIRSTKLEDSAMYFCASSVGGAQPQHFGDGTRLSIL.

CDR3 nucleotide sequence: TGTGCCAGCAGTAGAACCCTTCAAGAGACCCAGTACTTC. Protein product: CASSRTLQETQYF. The chain links TRBV11-2 to TRBJ2-5; unclear D gene. This CDR3 is 13 amino acids long. V dropped 6 bases and J dropped 2 bases, with 10 bases sitting between them. CDR1 is SGHAT, CDR2 FQNNGV, per germline. The variable domain in full, with the rest retrieved from reference TRBV11-2 and TRBJ2-5, is EAGVAQSPRYKIIEKRQSVAFWCNPISGHATLYWYQQILGQGPKLLIQFQNNGVVDDSQLPKDRFSAERLKGVDSTLKIQPAKLEDSAVYLCASSRTLQETQYFGPGTRLLVL.

This rearrangement joins TRBV18 to TRBJ1-1; 7 bases align to TRBD1. The ends lost 5 bases at V and 0 bases at J; junction bases unmatched: 6. CDR3 length equals 15 residues. Germline CDR1 is KGHSH and CDR2 is LQKENI. CDR3 bases: TGTGCCAGCTCATCCAGGGGGTGGATGAACACTGAAGCTTTCTTT. It codes for CASSSRGWMNTEAFF.

There are a few counts of this clone. V is TRBV7-2 and J is TRBJ2-5, with 11 bases lining up with TRBD2. Germline CDR1 and CDR2: SGHTA and FQGNSA. The CDR3 is 17 amino acids. V lost 3 bases and J lost 5; bases outside the gene matches: 11. CDR3: CASSFVSLAGGIETQYF. CDR3 coding DNA: TGTGCCAGCAGCTTTGTTAGCCTAGCGGGAGGTATCGAGACCCAGTACTTC.

This clone occurred a few times. CDR3 nucleotides: TGTGCCAGCCGCCGGGACTATAACTACGAGCAGTACTTC. The encoded protein is CASRRDYNYEQYF. This chain connects TRBV6-5 to TRBJ2-7, with TRBD2 identical over 7 bases. In germline, CDR1 is MNHEY, CDR2 SVGAGI. CDR3 size: 13 residues. Trimming removed 8 bases from V and 3 bases from J; junction bases left unmatched: 7.

The chain combines TRBV6-6 with TRBJ2-3; D is unclear. The CDR3 is 12 residues long. V dropped 6 bases and J dropped 2 bases, with 6 bases sitting between them. Per the germline V gene, CDR1 is MNHNY and CDR2 is SVGAGI (reference sequence). The CDR3 is CASRSNTDTQYF. The CDR3 bases are TGTGCCAGCAGGTCCAACACAGATACGCAGTATTTT.

Only one count was recorded for this clone. The chain is built from TRBV10-1 and TRBJ2-1; 8 bases agree with TRBD2. The germline V gene encodes CDR1 WNHNN and CDR2 SYGVQD (reference sequence). CDR3 length equals 17 residues. The V and J ends lost 5 bases and 7 bases, in that order; junction bases with no gene match: 16. CDR3 loop: CASSKGSGELGMNEQFF. Here the CDR3 DNA reads TGCGCCAGCAGTAAAGGTAGCGGGGAGCTCGGGATGAATGAGCAGTTCTTC.

This clone was observed a few times. V gene TRBV10-3 combines with J gene TRBJ2-7; maybe TRBD1 (6 bases). This CDR3 contains 13 residues. Between the trimmed V and J ends, which lost 6 bases and 4 bases, there was a span of 13 bases. CDR1 and CDR2 (germline): ENHRY, SYGVKD. CDR3 region: CAIRPQGRYEQYF. The CDR3 bases are TGTGCCATCAGACCTCAGGGGAGATACGAGCAGTACTTC.

The V call is TRBV28, the J call TRBJ1-2; D is ambiguous. The V and J ends lost 3 bases and 5 bases respectively, with 13 bases between them. This CDR3 spans 14 amino acids. Germline CDR1 is MDHEN and CDR2 is SYDVKM. Here the CDR3 DNA reads TGTGCCAGCAGTTTTGACACGCTTCGTTATGGCTACACCTTC. Protein product: CASSFDTLRYGYTF.

J is TRBJ2-3 and V is TRBV9; 9 bases are a match to TRBD1. The CDR3 is 15 amino acids. From germline, CDR1 is SGDLS and CDR2 YYNGEE. The V gene end was trimmed by 0 bases and the J gene end by 4 bases; junction bases not matched to a gene: 3. DNA of the CDR3: TGTGCCAGCAGCGTAGGGGACAGGGCCTCAGATACGCAGTATTTT. It is translated as CASSVGDRASDTQYF.

This chain joins TRBV2 and TRBJ1-2; 10 positions match TRBD1. This CDR3 comprises 13 residues. Per germline, CDR1 SNHLY and CDR2 FYNNEI. V lost 11 bases and J lost 5; bases outside the gene matches: 8. CDR3 in DNA: TGTGCCGGGGGGGACAGGGGCTATTATGGCTACACCTTC. Translation: CAGGDRGYYGYTF.

In this sample, this clone turned up once. The chain employs TRBV7-6 and TRBJ2-3; D gene ambiguous. The V gene lost 1 base and the J gene lost 0 bases, with 8 bases spanning the gap. Germline-derived CDR1 and CDR2 are SGHVS and FNYEAQ. The CDR3 totals 15 residues. CDR3 residues: CASSLGGFSTDTQYF. Written as DNA, the CDR3 is TGTGCCAGCAGCTTAGGAGGTTTCAGCACAGATACGCAGTATTTT.

This clone was detected once. The chain combines TRBV4-2 with TRBJ1-3; a weak D match, TRBD1 (6 bases). The germline CDR1 and CDR2 sequences are LGHNA and YNFKEQ. The V end was cut by 0 bases, the J end by 2 bases, with 14 bases between. The CDR3 is made up of 17 amino acids. The CDR3 DNA is TGTGCCAGCAGCCAAGACGCTCGGGGGGCGGCTGGAAACACCATATATTTT. Translated: CASSQDARGAAGNTIYF.

The CDR3, as DNA: TGTGCCAGCAGCTTATTTTATGGGACAGAGAATGAAAAACTGTTTTTT. As protein: CASSLFYGTENEKLFF. This chain joins TRBV7-2 and TRBJ1-4; 7 nucleotides agree with TRBD1. The length of the CDR3 is 16 residues. The trim removed 2 bases at V and 5 bases at J, leaving 8 bases unmatched. Germline V gene data show CDR1 as SGHTA and CDR2 as FQGNSA. The full variable domain, rest sourced from reference TRBV7-2 and TRBJ1-4, is GAGVSQSPSNKVTEKGKDVELRCDPISGHTALYWYRQSLGQGLEFLIYFQGNSAPDKSGLPSDRFSAERTGGSVSTLTIQRTQQEDSAVYLCASSLFYGTENEKLFFGSGTQLSVL.

The J gene is TRBJ1-1, the V gene TRBV7-6, with 9 bases fitting TRBD1. Germline trimming cut 5 bases from V and 5 bases from J; bases unmatched to any gene: 9. Germline V gene lookup returns CDR1 SGHVS and CDR2 FNYEAQ. The CDR3 contains 15 residues. The CDR3 here is CASSRQGGTPTEAFF. The CDR3 DNA follows: TGTGCCAGCAGCCGACAGGGGGGCACCCCAACTGAAGCTTTCTTT. The whole variable domain, filled in from reference TRBV7-6 and TRBJ1-1, reads GAGVSQSPRYKVTKRGQDVALRCDPISGHVSLYWYRQALGQGPEFLTYFNYEAQQDKSGLPNDRFSAERPEGSISTLTIQRTEQRDSAMYRCASSRQGGTPTEAFFGQGTRLTVV.

The chain carries TRBV7-9 and TRBJ2-2, with D uncertain. The length of the CDR3 is 13 residues. The V gene lost 6 bases and the J gene lost 1 base, with 6 bases spanning the gap. Germline CDR1 and CDR2: SEHNR and FQNEAQ (reference sequence). CDR3 in DNA: TGTGCCAGCAGTCTAGGGAACACCGGGGAGCTGTTTTTT. Its protein product is CASSLGNTGELFF.

J is TRBJ2-5 and V is TRBV28; TRBD2 aligns across 7 bases. CDR1 and CDR2 (germline): MDHEN, SYDVKM. This CDR3 is 14 amino acids long. V trimming: 6 bases; J trimming: 11 bases; junction bases outside the gene matches: 15. The CDR3 DNA sequence: TGTGCCAGCAGAAGACTTGAGACTAGCTTTGAGCAGTACTTC. Its translation is CASRRLETSFEQYF.

This clone has a handful of counts. The CDR3 DNA reads as TGTGCCAGCAGCCCCTACACACTAGCGGGAGGGCACAATGAGCAGTTCTTC. Encoded protein: CASSPYTLAGGHNEQFF. The gene calls are TRBV14 and TRBJ2-1, with 13 bases lining up with TRBD2. Germline V gene lookup returns CDR1 SGHDN and CDR2 FVKESK. The V gene end was trimmed by 4 bases and the J gene end by 5 bases; junction bases not matched to a gene: 8. The CDR3 length is 17 residues.

The chain links TRBV15 to TRBJ2-1; D possibly corresponds to TRBD2 (7 bases). V gave up 5 bases and J gave up 3 bases, with 17 bases separating them. Germline V gene sequence: CDR1 LNHNV, CDR2 YYDKDF (reference sequence). The CDR3 has 16 residues. CDR3 sequence: CATSLRGARIYNEQFF. The DNA of the CDR3 is TGTGCCACCAGCCTACGGGGGGCCCGGATCTACAATGAGCAGTTCTTC. Looking up the rest from reference TRBV15 and TRBJ2-1 gives the full variable domain: DAMVIQNPRYQVTQFGKPVTLSCSQTLNHNVMYWYQQKSSQAPKLLFHYYDKDFNNEADTPDNFQSRRPNTSFCFLDIRSPGLGDTAMYLCATSLRGARIYNEQFFGPGTRLTVL.

The CDR3 here is CASGGGANYGYTF. CDR3 sequence (DNA): TGTGCCAGCGGGGGCGGCGCTAACTATGGCTACACCTTC. The V call is TRBV6-1, the J call TRBJ1-2, with D perhaps matching TRBD1 (6 bases). Germline-derived CDR1 and CDR2 are MNHNS and SASEGT. The CDR3 length is 13 residues. V was clipped by 8 bases and J by 0 bases, with 10 bases between them.

This rearrangement joins TRBV28 to TRBJ1-2; D is perhaps TRBD1 (6 bases). V was clipped by 8 bases and J by 2 bases, with 12 bases between them. This CDR3 region has 13 residues. Germline-derived CDR1 and CDR2 are MDHEN and SYDVKM. CDR3: CASGNGQNYGYTF. CDR3 nucleotides: TGTGCCAGCGGCAACGGACAGAACTATGGCTACACCTTC.

The chain links TRBV21-1 to TRBJ1-5. TRBV21-1 is a recognized pseudogene. There are 15 residues in the CDR3. The CDR3 is CASSKVSRSNQPQHF. CDR3 nucleotide sequence: TGTGCCAGCAGCAAAGTTAGCCGTAGCAATCAGCCCCAGCATTTT.

The CDR3 reads CASIRTYSNTEAFF. CDR3 DNA sequence: TGTGCCAGTATCAGGACATATTCGAACACTGAAGCTTTCTTT. This chain connects TRBV19 to TRBJ1-1; TRBD1 might be the D (5 bases). From germline, CDR1 is LNHDA and CDR2 SQIVND (reference sequence). V was clipped by 7 bases and J by 1 base, with 13 bases between them. This CDR3 comprises 14 residues.

This chain connects TRBV5-6 to TRBJ2-3; perhaps TRBD2 as D (5 bases). From germline, CDR1 is SGHDT and CDR2 YYEEEE. This CDR3 region has 14 residues. The V gene lost 6 bases and the J gene lost 8 bases, with 19 bases spanning the gap. CDR3 DNA sequence: TGTGCCAGCACCACCGCTTGGAGGCACGGTACGCAGTATTTT. Residues: CASTTAWRHGTQYF.